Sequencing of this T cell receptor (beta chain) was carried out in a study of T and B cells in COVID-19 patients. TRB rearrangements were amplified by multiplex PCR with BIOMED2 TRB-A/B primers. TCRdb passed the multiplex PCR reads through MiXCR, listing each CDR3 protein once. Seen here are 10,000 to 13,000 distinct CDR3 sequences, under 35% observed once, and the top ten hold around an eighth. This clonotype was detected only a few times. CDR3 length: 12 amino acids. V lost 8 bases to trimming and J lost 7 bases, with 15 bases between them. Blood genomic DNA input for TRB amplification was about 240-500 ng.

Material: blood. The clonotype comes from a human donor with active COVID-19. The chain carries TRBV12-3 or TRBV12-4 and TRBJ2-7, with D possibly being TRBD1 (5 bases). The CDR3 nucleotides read TGTGCCAGCGGTCAGTGGGGCGGTGAGCAGTACTTC. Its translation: CASGQWGGEQYF.